Given below is one TCR beta chain in context. V was trimmed by 1 base and J by 5 bases, leaving 23 bases between them. In germline, CDR1 is SGHTA, CDR2 FQGNSA. CDR3 length equals 18 residues. This entry comes from a study of blood T cell repertoires in COVID-19. At the level of the study: Sources were T cells, B-cell-depleted T cells, or PBMCs; the material itself was cDNA or gDNA.

Libraries were prepared by immunoSEQ multiplex PCR; TCRdb keeps only in-frame clonotypes and omits some of them. The sample holds hundreds of thousands of clones; 87% are singletons and the top ten take over 9.5%. V usage is TRBV7-2 and J usage is TRBJ1-1; D is perhaps TRBD1 (6 bases). The sample comprised peripheral blood. The TCR sequence derives from a woman younger than 35 who had recovered from COVID-19. The CDR3 DNA is TGTGCCAGCAGCTTAGGTACATTCGGCCAGGGGTTAAGGACTGAAGCTTTCTTT. Its translation: CASSLGTFGQGLRTEAFF.